This TCR beta chain was profiled in a study of T cell changes during pregnancy in multiple sclerosis. Profiled with immunoSEQ multiplex PCR; TCRdb holds only in-frame clones, not every one. The sample shows some 93,000 clones, approximately 92% of them seen only once. In regard to this clone: Other nucleotide sequences in the sample specify the same CDR3.

Sample: peripheral blood, taken after pregnancy. This TCR derives from a female donor with multiple sclerosis, enrolled in a pregnancy study.

The DNA for the CDR3 is TGTGCCAGCTCACCCCGGGGCACCGGGGAGCTGTTTTTT. Translating it yields CASSPRGTGELFF. V gene TRBV18 combines with J gene TRBJ2-2, with D possibly TRBD2 on 5 matching bases. This CDR3 comprises 13 residues. V lost 3 bases to trimming and J lost 4 bases, with 6 bases between them. The germline V gene has CDR1 KGHSH and CDR2 LQKENI.